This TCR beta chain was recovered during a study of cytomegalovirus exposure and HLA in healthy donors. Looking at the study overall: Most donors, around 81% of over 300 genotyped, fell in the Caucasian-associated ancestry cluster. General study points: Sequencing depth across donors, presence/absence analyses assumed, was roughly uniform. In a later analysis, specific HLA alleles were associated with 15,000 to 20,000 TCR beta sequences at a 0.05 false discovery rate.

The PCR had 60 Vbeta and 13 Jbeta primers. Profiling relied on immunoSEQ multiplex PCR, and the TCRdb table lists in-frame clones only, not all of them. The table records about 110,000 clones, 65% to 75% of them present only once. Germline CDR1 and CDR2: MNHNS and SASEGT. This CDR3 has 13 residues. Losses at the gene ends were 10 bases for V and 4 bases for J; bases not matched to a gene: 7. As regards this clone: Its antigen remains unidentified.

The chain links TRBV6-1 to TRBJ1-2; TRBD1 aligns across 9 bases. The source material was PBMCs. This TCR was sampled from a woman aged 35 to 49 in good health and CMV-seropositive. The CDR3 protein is CAINPGQGYGYTF. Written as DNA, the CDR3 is TGTGCCATTAATCCGGGACAGGGCTATGGCTACACCTTC.